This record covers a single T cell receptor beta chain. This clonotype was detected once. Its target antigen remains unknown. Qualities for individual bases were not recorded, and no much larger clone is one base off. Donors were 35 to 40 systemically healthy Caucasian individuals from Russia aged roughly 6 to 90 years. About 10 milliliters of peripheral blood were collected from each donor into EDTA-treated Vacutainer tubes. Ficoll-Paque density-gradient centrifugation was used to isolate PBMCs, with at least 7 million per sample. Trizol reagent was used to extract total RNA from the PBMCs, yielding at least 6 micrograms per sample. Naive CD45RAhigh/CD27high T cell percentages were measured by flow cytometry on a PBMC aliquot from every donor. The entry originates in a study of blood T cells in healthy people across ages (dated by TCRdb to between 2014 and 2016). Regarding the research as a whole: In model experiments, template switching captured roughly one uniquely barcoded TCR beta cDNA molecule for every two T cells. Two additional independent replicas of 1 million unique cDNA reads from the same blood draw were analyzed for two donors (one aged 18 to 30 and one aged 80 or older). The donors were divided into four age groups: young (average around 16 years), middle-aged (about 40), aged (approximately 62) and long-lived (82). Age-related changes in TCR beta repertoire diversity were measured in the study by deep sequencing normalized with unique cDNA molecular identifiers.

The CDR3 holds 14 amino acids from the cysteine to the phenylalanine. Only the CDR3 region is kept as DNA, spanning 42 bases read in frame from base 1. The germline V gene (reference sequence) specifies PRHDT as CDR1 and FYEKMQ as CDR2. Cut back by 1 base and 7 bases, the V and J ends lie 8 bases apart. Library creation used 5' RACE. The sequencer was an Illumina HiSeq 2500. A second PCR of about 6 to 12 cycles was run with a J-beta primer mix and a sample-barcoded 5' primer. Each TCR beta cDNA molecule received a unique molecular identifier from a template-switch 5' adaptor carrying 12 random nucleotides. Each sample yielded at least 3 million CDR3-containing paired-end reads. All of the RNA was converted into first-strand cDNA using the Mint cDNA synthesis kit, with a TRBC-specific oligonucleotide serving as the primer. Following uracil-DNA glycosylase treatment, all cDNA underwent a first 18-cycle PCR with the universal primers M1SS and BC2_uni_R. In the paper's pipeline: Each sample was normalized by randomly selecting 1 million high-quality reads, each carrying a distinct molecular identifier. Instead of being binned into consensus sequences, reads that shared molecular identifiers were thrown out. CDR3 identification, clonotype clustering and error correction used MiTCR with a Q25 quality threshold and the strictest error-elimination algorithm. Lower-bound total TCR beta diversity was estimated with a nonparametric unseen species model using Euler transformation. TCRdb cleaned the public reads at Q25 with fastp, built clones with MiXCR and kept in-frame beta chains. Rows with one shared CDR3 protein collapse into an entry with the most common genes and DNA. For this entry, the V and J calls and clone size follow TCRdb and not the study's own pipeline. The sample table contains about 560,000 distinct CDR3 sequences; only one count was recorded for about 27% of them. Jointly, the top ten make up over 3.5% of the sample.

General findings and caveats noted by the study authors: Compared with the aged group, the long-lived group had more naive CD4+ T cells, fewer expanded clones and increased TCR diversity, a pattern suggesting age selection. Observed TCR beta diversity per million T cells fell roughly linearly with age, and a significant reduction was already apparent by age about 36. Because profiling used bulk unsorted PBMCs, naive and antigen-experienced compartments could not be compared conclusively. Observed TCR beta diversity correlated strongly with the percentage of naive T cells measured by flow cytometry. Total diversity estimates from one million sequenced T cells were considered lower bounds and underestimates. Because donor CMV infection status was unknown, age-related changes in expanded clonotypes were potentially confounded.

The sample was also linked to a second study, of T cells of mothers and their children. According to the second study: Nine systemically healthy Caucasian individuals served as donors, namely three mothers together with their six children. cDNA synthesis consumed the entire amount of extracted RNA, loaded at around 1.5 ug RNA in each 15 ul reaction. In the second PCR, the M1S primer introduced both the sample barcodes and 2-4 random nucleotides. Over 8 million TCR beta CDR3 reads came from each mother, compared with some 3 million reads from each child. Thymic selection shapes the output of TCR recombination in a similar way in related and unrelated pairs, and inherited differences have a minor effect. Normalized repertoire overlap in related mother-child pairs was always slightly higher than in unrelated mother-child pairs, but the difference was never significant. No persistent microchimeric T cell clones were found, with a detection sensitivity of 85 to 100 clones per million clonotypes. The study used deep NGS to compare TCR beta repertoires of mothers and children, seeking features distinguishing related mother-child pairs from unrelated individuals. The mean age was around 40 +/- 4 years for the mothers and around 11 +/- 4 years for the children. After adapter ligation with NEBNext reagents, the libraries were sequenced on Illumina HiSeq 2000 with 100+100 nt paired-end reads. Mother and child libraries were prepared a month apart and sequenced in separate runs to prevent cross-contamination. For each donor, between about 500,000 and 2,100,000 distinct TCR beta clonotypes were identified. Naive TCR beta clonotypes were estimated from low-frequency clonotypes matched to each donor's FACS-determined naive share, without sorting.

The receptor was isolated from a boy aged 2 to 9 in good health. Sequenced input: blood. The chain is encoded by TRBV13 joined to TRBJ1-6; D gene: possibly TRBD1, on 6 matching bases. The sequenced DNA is TGTGCCAGCAGCTTAGACAGGGACAATTCACCCCTCCACTTT. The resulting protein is CASSLDRDNSPLHF.